The clone carrying this T cell receptor (beta chain) showed up just once. Its antigen is not known. Germline CDR1 is LNHNV and CDR2 is YYDKDF (reference sequence). The CDR3 loop spans 13 amino acids. Deletions cut 0 bases from V and 4 bases from J, with 4 bases between. The data were taken from a study of shared clonotypes between healthy human individuals. CD45RO-negative, CCR7-selected cells formed the naive CD8 fraction, which excluded terminally differentiated effector memory CD45RA+ cells. Adult donors, all healthy and HIV-negative, had no recent acute infections or vaccinations. Study results and limitations: The naive CD4 repertoires of several donors were compared, and roughly 5% of clonotypes were shared. Clonotype sharing across donors was expected to vary with sequencing depth.

Replicate PCRs run on sorted subsets employed approximately 0.2 ug DNA, approximately 30,000 T cell genomes. The assay was immunoSEQ multiplex PCR, and TCRdb's table has in-frame clones only and misses some. The sample shows around 1.9 million clones, 90% to 95% of them seen only once. The chain links TRBV15 to TRBJ1-5; D gene uncertain. The receptor was derived from a man aged 18 to 30 in good health. Some clones in this sample may be carry-over from other donors' samples. Source material: naive CD8+ T cells from PBMCs. The CDR3: CATSRDPNQPQHF. For the CDR3, the DNA is TGTGCCACCAGCAGAGATCCGAATCAGCCCCAGCATTTT.